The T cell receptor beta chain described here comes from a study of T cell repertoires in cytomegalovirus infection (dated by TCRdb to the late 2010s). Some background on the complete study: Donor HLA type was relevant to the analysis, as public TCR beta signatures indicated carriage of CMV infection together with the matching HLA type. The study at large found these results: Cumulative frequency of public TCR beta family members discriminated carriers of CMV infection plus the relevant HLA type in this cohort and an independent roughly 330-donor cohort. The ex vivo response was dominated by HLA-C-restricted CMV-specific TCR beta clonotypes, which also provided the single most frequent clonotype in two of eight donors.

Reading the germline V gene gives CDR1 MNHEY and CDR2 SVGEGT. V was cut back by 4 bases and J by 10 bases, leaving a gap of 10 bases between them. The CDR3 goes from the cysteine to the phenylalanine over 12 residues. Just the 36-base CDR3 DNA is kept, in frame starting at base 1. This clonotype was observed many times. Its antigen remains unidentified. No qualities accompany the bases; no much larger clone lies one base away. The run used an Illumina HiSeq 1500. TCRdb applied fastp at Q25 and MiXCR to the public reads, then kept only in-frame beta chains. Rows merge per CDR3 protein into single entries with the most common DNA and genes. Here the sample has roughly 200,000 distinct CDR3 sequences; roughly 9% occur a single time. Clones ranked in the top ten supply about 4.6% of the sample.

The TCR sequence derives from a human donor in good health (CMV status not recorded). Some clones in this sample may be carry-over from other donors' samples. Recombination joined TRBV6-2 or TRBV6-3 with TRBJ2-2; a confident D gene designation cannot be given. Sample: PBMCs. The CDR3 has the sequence CASSSGFVELFF. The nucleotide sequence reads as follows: TGTGCCAGCAGTTCCGGCTTCGTGGAGCTGTTTTTT.